This note documents a single T cell receptor beta chain sequence. Per the study methods: Amplification from reference gene primers served as the basis for estimated nucleated cell counts. The repertoire was sequenced with immunoSEQ multiplex PCR; TCRdb's copy has only in-frame clones and lacks some. From that table come the V and J calls and clone size; the DNA was used to work out D and trimming. The sample yields 200,000 to 250,000 clones, about nine tenths seen once. With V trimmed by 4 bases and J by 5 bases, 4 bases remained unmatched. CDR3 length: 14 amino acids. The germline V gene encodes CDR1 SGHDN and CDR2 FVKESK. This specimen comes from a study of blood T cell repertoires in COVID-19. Those designated as exposed participants met a COVID-19 case within 2 weeks before study entry.

The chain carries TRBV14 and TRBJ1-4; 7 bases match TRBD1. Specimen: PBMCs or T cells enriched from blood (not recorded which). This receptor was obtained from a man aged 50 to 59 who had been exposed to COVID-19. The DNA for the CDR3 is TGTGCCAGCAGCCGCAGGGGGAGGAATGAAAAACTGTTTTTT. Protein product: CASSRRGRNEKLFF.